Considering frequency, the clone carrying this T cell receptor (beta chain) is medium-sized. Its antigen is currently unknown. CDR3 length: 16 amino acids. Germline V CDR1 and CDR2: SGHRS, YFSETQ. This sample is part of a study of human CD8 memory T cell subsets. Study-wide results and limits: In stem-like memory T cells, Chao1 estimates suggested more diversity than in precursor exhausted T cells.

Generation of TCR beta libraries used UMI-labeled 5' RACE. TCRdb reprocessed the 5' RACE reads, with one entry per CDR3 protein and no DNA. The sample table includes roughly 17,000 distinct CDR3 sequences. The TCR sequence derives from a human donor in good health. The rearrangement uses TRBV5-1 and TRBJ1-1; lacking DNA, the TRBD1 call made by TCRdb goes unchecked. The sample consisted of CD8+ stem-like memory T cells (TSCM and TCM) sorted from PBMCs. Subset given: stem-like memory CD8 T cells (TSTEM), CCR7+ PD-1- TIGIT-. CDR3 loop: CASSFGPQGWGTEAFF.